This passage covers 10 T cell receptor beta chains from one sample sequenced in a study of identical twins. A single record per CDR3 protein comes from TCRdb applying MiXCR to the 5' RACE reads. The sample carries hundreds of thousands of distinct CDR3 sequences, 24% recorded once. These data were also reused for a study on T cells expressing NK-cell markers.

The sample comprised CD4+ T cells sorted from blood. These receptors came from a woman younger than 35 in good health.

There are a few counts of this clonotype. The DNA for the CDR3 is TGTGCCAGCTCACCGAGGGACAGTTTCTCCTACGAGCAGTACTTC. It specifies CASSPRDSFSYEQYF. The chain has TRBV18 and TRBJ2-7; 7 bases map to TRBD1. The CDR3 totals 15 residues. The V gene's germline CDR1 is KGHSH and CDR2 LQKENI. V shed 3 bases, J shed 0 bases, and the junction held 5 bases outside the gene matches.

The J gene is TRBJ2-1, the V gene TRBV19, with 11 bases fitting TRBD2. Germline loops: CDR1 LNHDA, CDR2 SQIVND (reference sequence). The trim removed 3 bases at V and 2 bases at J, leaving 3 bases unmatched. This CDR3 spans 16 amino acids. CDR3 nucleotide sequence: TGTGCCAGTAGTATCAGACTAGCGGGGACCTACAATGAGCAGTTCTTC. Translating gives CASSIRLAGTYNEQFF.

This clonotype was seen only a few times. The chain employs TRBV7-2 and TRBJ2-5, with D tentatively TRBD1 (6 bases). The length of the CDR3 is 12 residues. CDR1 is SGHTA, CDR2 FQGNSA, per germline. Trimming removed 8 bases at V and 0 bases at J, with 7 bases between. CDR3 sequence: CASHRDQETQYF. CDR3 DNA: TGTGCCAGCCACAGGGACCAAGAGACCCAGTACTTC.

This clonotype was seen many times. V is TRBV6-2 or TRBV6-3 and J is TRBJ1-1; D is perhaps TRBD1 (5 bases). The ends were cut back, 11 bases at V and 6 bases at J, with 19 bases in the middle. CDR3 length: 13 residues. CDR1 and CDR2 (germline): MNHEY, SVGEGT. The CDR3: CASRRLGAAEAFF. The CDR3 region has the DNA TGTGCCTCGAGACGGTTAGGGGCAGCTGAAGCTTTCTTT.

This clonotype occurred a few times. The chain recombines TRBV29-1 with TRBJ2-1, with D perhaps TRBD2 (6 bases). The CDR3 is 17 residues long. In germline, CDR1 is SQVTM, CDR2 ANQGSEA. V lost 6 bases and J 0 bases, leaving 21 bases between the germline ends. The CDR3 reads CSVTSTTWGGSYNEQFF. The CDR3 nucleotides read TGCAGCGTCACCTCGACAACCTGGGGAGGCTCCTACAATGAGCAGTTCTTC.

The rearrangement joins TRBV5-5 to TRBJ2-1, with TRBD1 matching 7 bases. The J segment lost 2 bases and the V segment lost 4 bases, leaving 3 bases of the junction unmatched. This CDR3 is built from 14 residues. Germline CDR1 and CDR2: SGHKS and YYEKEE (reference sequence). CDR3: CASSSTGAYNEQFF. The CDR3 DNA sequence: TGTGCCAGCAGCAGTACAGGGGCCTACAATGAGCAGTTCTTC.

This clonotype came up once. The chain employs TRBV14 and TRBJ2-1, with TRBD1 identical over 10 bases. Per the germline V gene, CDR1 is SGHDN and CDR2 is FVKESK. This CDR3 spans 15 amino acids. V shed 3 bases, J shed 9 bases, and the junction held 8 bases outside the gene matches. The CDR3: CASSQRQGANSEQFF. The CDR3 DNA sequence: TGTGCCAGCAGCCAGAGACAGGGGGCGAATAGTGAGCAGTTCTTC.

The chain employs TRBV12-3 or TRBV12-4 and TRBJ2-1; TRBD2 agrees at 7 bases. J lost 5 bases, V lost 2 bases, and 3 bases had no gene match. The CDR3 consists of 14 residues. The CDR3 sequence: CASSLMGGDNEQFF. CDR3 sequence (DNA): TGTGCCAGCAGTTTAATGGGAGGGGACAATGAGCAGTTCTTC.

The genes are TRBV4-3 and TRBJ2-1, with a possible D match to TRBD2 (6 bases). V dropped 0 bases and J dropped 8 bases, with 8 bases sitting between them. This CDR3 region has 13 residues. Germline values: CDR1 LGHNA, CDR2 YSLEER. The CDR3, as DNA: TGCGCCAGCAGCCAAGATTGGGAGGATGAGCAGTTCTTC. It encodes CASSQDWEDEQFF.

V is TRBV29-1 and J is TRBJ2-3; perhaps TRBD1 as D (6 bases). The CDR3 sequence is 12 residues long. The V end lost 6 bases, the J end lost 0 bases, and 7 bases lay between the germline ends. The germline gives CDR1 SQVTM, CDR2 ANQGSEA. This CDR3 reads CSVQGSTDTQYF. The CDR3 region has the DNA TGCAGCGTGCAGGGGAGCACAGATACGCAGTATTTT.